This T cell receptor (beta chain) was documented in a study of blood T cells in healthy people across ages. This clonotype came up once. PCR was performed a second time for roughly 6 to 12 cycles using a sample-barcoded 5' primer and a J-beta primer mix. One entry per CDR3 protein results from TCRdb running MiXCR on the 5' RACE reads. This repertoire shows 600,000 or so distinct CDR3 sequences, more than 20% found once; its top ten account for more than 3%. V shed 0 bases and J 6 bases; nucleotides not matched to a gene: 2. The CDR3 is made up of 13 amino acids. Germline values: CDR1 GTSNPN, CDR2 SVGIG (reference sequence).

The clonotype was recovered from a man between 65 and 85 years old in good health. The sequenced sample consisted of blood. The chain joins TRBV30 to TRBJ1-5; 7 positions match TRBD1. The CDR3 here is CAWSVQGSQPQHF. The CDR3 bases are TGTGCCTGGAGTGTACAGGGGAGTCAGCCCCAGCATTTT.